Below are 22 T cell receptor beta chains sequenced from a single sample in a study of blood T cell repertoires in COVID-19. Here immunoSEQ multiplex PCR was the method, and the copy in TCRdb shows in-frame clones only, minus some. The data contain 150,000 to 200,000 clones, around nine tenths of them seen just once; the ten biggest clones take up 2.1%. Sequenced material: peripheral blood. The receptors shown here come from a man aged 65 to 79 with active or convalescent COVID-19.

V gene TRBV7-2 combines with J gene TRBJ2-3; a weak D match, TRBD2 (5 bases). V dropped 2 bases and J dropped 5 bases, with 11 bases sitting between them. Germline V lookup: CDR1 SGHTA, CDR2 FQGNSA. This CDR3 contains 14 residues. The CDR3 coding sequence is TGTGCCAGCAGCTTACGGCACGGGGTAGATACGCAGTATTTT. This encodes CASSLRHGVDTQYF.

This chain links TRBV3-1 (or the pseudogene TRBV3-2) with TRBJ2-5, with 11 bases identical to TRBD1. Germline V lookup: CDR1 LGHDT, CDR2 YNNKEL (reference sequence). V trimming: 5 bases; J trimming: 5 bases; junction bases outside the gene matches: 7. This CDR3 spans 15 amino acids. CDR3 nucleotides: TGTGCCAGCAGCAGCCGGACAGGGGGCGCGGAGACCCAGTACTTC. The encoded protein is CASSSRTGGAETQYF.

V gene TRBV20-1 combines with J gene TRBJ2-3; D is uncertain. Trimming shortened V by 8 bases and J by 6 bases, and 12 bases separated the two germline ends. The CDR3 has 11 amino acids. Looked up from germline, CDR1 is DFQATT and CDR2 is SNEGSKA (reference sequence). The CDR3 protein is CSPAAGDTQYF. Here the CDR3 DNA reads TGCAGTCCCGCGGCTGGCGATACGCAGTATTTT.

The rearrangement joins TRBV5-1 to TRBJ2-3, with D perhaps matching TRBD1 (6 bases). The CDR3 contains 16 residues. Germline CDR1 and CDR2: SGHRS and YFSETQ. Trimming took 4 bases from V and 2 from J, leaving 17 bases between them. In DNA, the CDR3 is TGCGCCAGCAGCCCACCACAGGGCCGATTCACAGATACGCAGTATTTT. Residues: CASSPPQGRFTDTQYF.

Sample share makes this clone medium-sized (0.01 to 0.1%). This rearrangement joins TRBV6-5 to TRBJ2-2, with a weak D call TRBD1 (6 bases). Trimming removed 3 bases at V and 2 bases at J, with 13 bases between. This CDR3 spans 16 amino acids. CDR1 is MNHEY and CDR2 is SVGAGI in the germline V gene. CDR3 nucleotide sequence: TGTGCCAGCAGTTATAAACAGGGAATTAACACCGGGGAGCTGTTTTTT. Encoded protein: CASSYKQGINTGELFF.

The chain joins TRBV3-1 (or the pseudogene TRBV3-2) to TRBJ1-2, with 9 bases fitting TRBD1. Trimming cost V 2 bases and J 7 bases; bases outside gene matches: 2. The CDR3 contains 13 residues. Germline CDR1 LGHDT, CDR2 YNNKEL (reference sequence). CDR3 in DNA: TGTGCCAGCAGCCAAACGGGACAGGGTGGCTACACCTTC. Protein sequence: CASSQTGQGGYTF.

The chain uses TRBV7-2 and TRBJ2-3; D possibly corresponds to TRBD1 (5 bases). V shed 5 bases and J shed 3 bases, with 12 bases lying between them. Germline assignment: CDR1 SGHTA and CDR2 FQGNSA. This CDR3 has 14 residues. The CDR3 here is CASSLGQGTDTQYF. In nucleotides, the CDR3 is TGTGCCAGCAGCCTGGGGCAAGGGACAGATACGCAGTATTTT.

This chain's CDR3 is CASWPREYSTDTQYF. The CDR3 DNA follows: TGTGCCAGCTGGCCCCGGGAGTACAGCACAGATACGCAGTATTTT. The genes are TRBV6-6 and TRBJ2-3; D is possibly TRBD2 (6 bases). Trimming took 8 bases from V and 0 from J, leaving 15 bases between them. CDR1 MNHNY and CDR2 SVGAGI come from the germline V gene (reference sequence). The CDR3 runs 15 residues.

The chain combines TRBV29-1 with TRBJ2-1; D is perhaps TRBD1 (5 bases). The CDR3 is 14 residues long. V was clipped by 0 bases and J by 5 bases, with 11 bases between them. Germline V gene data show CDR1 as SQVTM and CDR2 as ANQGSEA. The CDR3: CSVEDRVRDNEQFF. Written as DNA, the CDR3 is TGCAGCGTTGAAGATCGCGTCAGGGACAATGAGCAGTTCTTC.

V and J are TRBV7-8 and TRBJ1-1, with D possibly TRBD1 on 5 matching bases. CDR3 size: 17 residues. The germline V gene has CDR1 SGHVS and CDR2 FQNEAQ. The V and J ends lost 5 bases and 0 bases respectively, with 19 bases between them. The CDR3 DNA reads as TGTGCCAGCAGCCCCGGCAGGATAGGACATATGAACACTGAAGCTTTCTTT. This gives the protein CASSPGRIGHMNTEAFF.

The rearrangement joins TRBV28 to TRBJ1-3, with no clear D. V was shortened by 2 bases and J by 0 bases, with 11 bases between the two germline ends. CDR3 length: 16 residues. Germline V gene data show CDR1 as MDHEN and CDR2 as SYDVKM. The CDR3 reads CASSLAGSSSGNTIYF. CDR3 DNA: TGTGCCAGCAGTTTAGCGGGTTCGAGCTCTGGAAACACCATATATTTT.

J is TRBJ1-1 and V is TRBV10-3; 10 nucleotides agree with TRBD1. This CDR3 is built from 17 residues. Germline-derived CDR1 and CDR2 are ENHRY and SYGVKD. After removal of 11 bases from V and 0 bases from J, the junction contained 15 bases not matched to a gene. The CDR3 loop reads CAPYVWTGGWLNTEAFF. CDR3 in DNA: TGTGCCCCATATGTCTGGACAGGGGGTTGGTTGAACACTGAAGCTTTCTTT.

The table lists this clone with a few counts. The gene calls are TRBV4-1 and TRBJ2-4, with 9 bases identical to TRBD2. CDR1 MGHRA and CDR2 YSYEKL come from the germline V gene. V was clipped by 0 bases and J by 6 bases; unmatched bases: 6. This CDR3 region has 16 residues. DNA for the CDR3: TGCGCCAGCAGCCAAGATCATCGAGCGGGGGGAAACATTCAGTACTTC. It yields the protein CASSQDHRAGGNIQYF.

The rearrangement uses TRBV7-9 and TRBJ1-2; 7 positions match TRBD1. Germline trimming cut 5 bases from V and 7 bases from J; bases unmatched to any gene: 10. The germline CDR1 and CDR2 sequences are SEHNR and FQNEAQ (reference sequence). This CDR3 has 14 amino acids. CDR3 DNA: TGTGCCAGCAGCGAGAACCTTGACAGGGCTGGCTACACCTTC. Translation gives CASSENLDRAGYTF.

The gene calls are TRBV5-6 and TRBJ2-7, with D possibly matching TRBD2 (5 bases). The CDR3 is 17 residues long. Germline V gives CDR1 SGHDT, CDR2 YYEEEE. V dropped 4 bases and J dropped 7 bases, with 27 bases sitting between them. This CDR3 is CASSGSTSGYPPGEQYF. CDR3 bases: TGTGCCAGCAGCGGAAGTACTTCGGGGTACCCGCCGGGGGAGCAGTACTTC.

The chain links TRBV6-5 to TRBJ2-7; D might be TRBD2 (5 bases). Trimming removed 0 bases at V and 2 bases at J, with 11 bases between. The CDR3 covers 15 residues. Germline CDR1 MNHEY, CDR2 SVGAGI. CDR3 sequence reads: CASSYSSLSAYEQYF. CDR3 nucleotides: TGTGCCAGCAGTTACTCGTCCCTTAGCGCCTACGAGCAGTACTTC.

The V and J genes are TRBV19 and TRBJ2-7, with 10 positions matching TRBD1. The germline V gene has CDR1 LNHDA and CDR2 SQIVND (reference sequence). V lost 7 bases, J lost 4 bases, and 10 bases stayed unmatched. The CDR3 extends over 15 amino acids. The CDR3 nucleotides are TGTGCCAGTACCCCCTCCGGGACAGGGGTTTACGAGCAGTACTTC. Encoded protein: CASTPSGTGVYEQYF.

J is TRBJ2-7 and V is TRBV3-1 (or the pseudogene TRBV3-2); TRBD2 matches 7 bases. Germline CDR1 is LGHDT and CDR2 is YNNKEL (reference sequence). Trimming removed 8 bases from V and 2 bases from J; junction bases left unmatched: 0. This CDR3 is 11 amino acids long. The DNA for the CDR3 is TGTGCCAGCCGGGGGGCCTACGAGCAGTACTTC. Its translation is CASRGAYEQYF.

The chain links TRBV5-6 to TRBJ2-2, with a tentative D call TRBD2 (5 bases). CDR1 SGHDT and CDR2 YYEEEE come from the germline V gene. The CDR3 spans 15 residues. V was clipped by 0 bases and J by 3 bases, with 9 bases between them. The CDR3 sequence: CASSLVTSYTGELFF. CDR3 bases: TGTGCCAGCAGCTTGGTCACTAGTTACACCGGGGAGCTGTTTTTT.

This clone was seen once. DNA for the CDR3: TGTGCCAGCTATCCTCTCGGCTCTGGGGCCAACGTCCTGACTTTC. Protein sequence: CASYPLGSGANVLTF. The V call is TRBV6-5, the J call TRBJ2-6; D not resolved. Trimming pared 8 bases from V and 0 bases from J, leaving 11 bases between. Germline CDR1 is MNHEY and CDR2 is SVGAGI. The CDR3 runs to 15 residues.

Many counts were recorded for this clone. V usage is TRBV6-1 and J usage is TRBJ1-1; 8 nucleotides match TRBD1. The germline V gene has CDR1 MNHNS and CDR2 SASEGT. This CDR3 comprises 15 residues. The junction had 7 bases not matched to a gene; V was cut back by 2 bases and J by 5 bases. The CDR3 DNA is TGTGCCAGCAGTGAATTCCCCGGACAGGGTACTGAAGCTTTCTTT. Translating gives CASSEFPGQGTEAFF.

The chain joins TRBV5-4 to TRBJ2-3; the match to TRBD2 covers 8 bases. The germline V gene encodes CDR1 SGHNT and CDR2 YYREEE (reference sequence). CDR3 size: 16 residues. J was trimmed by 2 bases and V by 0 bases; bases with no gene match: 5. The CDR3 protein is CASSLVRGGLTDTQYF. As DNA, the CDR3 is TGTGCCAGCAGCTTGGTTCGGGGGGGACTCACAGATACGCAGTATTTT.